The 8 T cell receptor beta chains below all came from one sample that was sequenced in a study of T cell changes during pregnancy in multiple sclerosis. Only in-frame clones appear in the TCRdb table, and some are missing; sequencing was by immunoSEQ multiplex PCR. Found here are about 53,000 clones, about nine tenths of them singletons; the top ten hold 2.5% to 3.5%. The specimen was CD8+ T cells from peripheral blood mononuclear cells, collected before pregnancy. These receptors all stem from a female donor with multiple sclerosis, enrolled in a pregnancy study.

J is TRBJ1-1 and V is TRBV2; maybe TRBD1 (6 bases). Germline loops: CDR1 SNHLY, CDR2 FYNNEI. Trimming removed 8 bases at V and 1 base at J, with 11 bases between. The CDR3 runs to 13 residues. The CDR3 DNA sequence: TGTGCCAGCGGGGACACGGGGAACACTGAAGCTTTCTTT. Protein product: CASGDTGNTEAFF.

The chain joins TRBV7-6 to TRBJ2-3, with D perhaps TRBD2 (7 bases). Germline lookup yields CDR1 SGHVS and CDR2 FNYEAQ. Trimming pared 6 bases from V and 4 bases from J, leaving 17 bases between. The length of the CDR3 is 15 residues. The CDR3 sequence is CASSPDGGPSDTQYF. CDR3 DNA: TGTGCCAGCAGTCCCGACGGGGGGCCCTCAGATACGCAGTATTTT.

This clone was counted once. The chain recombines TRBV7-3 with TRBJ1-2; 8 bases agree with TRBD1. The CDR3 loop spans 13 amino acids. Germline V gene sequence: CDR1 SGHTA, CDR2 FQGTGA. V was pared by 4 bases and J by 7 bases, with 5 bases of the junction left unmatched. Written as DNA, the CDR3 is TGTGCCAGCAGCTCGGGGACAGGTCGTGGCTACACCTTC. Translation: CASSSGTGRGYTF. The variable domain in full, with the rest retrieved from reference TRBV7-3 and TRBJ1-2, is GAGVSQTPSNKVTEKGKYVELRCDPISGHTALYWYRQSLGQGPEFLIYFQGTGAADDSGLPNDRFFAVRPEGSVSTLKIQRTERGDSAVYLCASSSGTGRGYTFGSGTRLTVV.

The chain links TRBV5-4 to TRBJ2-2; D uncertain. The V and J ends lost 1 base and 1 base respectively, with 8 bases between them. The germline gives CDR1 SGHNT, CDR2 YYREEE (reference sequence). The length of the CDR3 is 15 residues. The CDR3 sequence: CASSLYSLNTGELFF. As DNA, the CDR3 is TGTGCCAGCAGCTTGTACAGCCTGAACACCGGGGAGCTGTTTTTT. The full variable domain, completed using reference TRBV5-4 and TRBJ2-2, is ETGVTQSPTHLIKTRGQQVTLRCSSQSGHNTVSWYQQALGQGPQFIFQYYREEENGRGNFPPRFSGLQFPNYSSELNVNALELDDSALYLCASSLYSLNTGELFFGEGSRLTVL.

The V call is TRBV14, the J call TRBJ2-3; TRBD1 matches at 7 bases. The junction had 4 bases not matched to a gene; V was cut back by 3 bases and J by 4 bases. Germline loops: CDR1 SGHDN, CDR2 FVKESK. The CDR3 length is 14 residues. In DNA, the CDR3 is TGTGCCAGCAGCCATATAGGGGGCCCAGATACGCAGTATTTT. Protein sequence: CASSHIGGPDTQYF.

In its sample, this clone was seen a few times. This chain connects TRBV4-2 to TRBJ1-6, with 8 positions matching TRBD1. The V gene's germline CDR1 is LGHNA and CDR2 YNFKEQ. The CDR3 covers 15 residues. Unmatched junction bases numbered 8, after V lost 0 bases and J lost 13 bases. The CDR3 coding sequence is TGTGCCAGCAGCCAAGATGGCCAGGGGGCGGCGCCCCTCCACTTT. Protein product: CASSQDGQGAAPLHF.

The chain is built from TRBV5-6 and TRBJ2-4; 9 nucleotides agree with TRBD1. The V segment lost 4 bases and the J segment 7 bases; nucleotides outside the gene matches: 6. Germline V CDR1 and CDR2: SGHDT, YYEEEE. The CDR3 consists of 14 residues. This chain's CDR3 is CASSTGTGRNIQYF. In DNA, the CDR3 is TGTGCCAGCAGCACCGGGACAGGGAGGAACATTCAGTACTTC.

The rearrangement uses TRBV2 and TRBJ2-7; 8 positions match TRBD1. The V and J ends lost 5 bases and 3 bases, in that order; junction bases with no gene match: 6. The length of the CDR3 is 14 residues. In germline, CDR1 is SNHLY, CDR2 FYNNEI. The CDR3 is CASSIPGQDYEQYF. DNA for the CDR3: TGTGCCAGCAGTATACCGGGACAGGACTACGAGCAGTACTTC.